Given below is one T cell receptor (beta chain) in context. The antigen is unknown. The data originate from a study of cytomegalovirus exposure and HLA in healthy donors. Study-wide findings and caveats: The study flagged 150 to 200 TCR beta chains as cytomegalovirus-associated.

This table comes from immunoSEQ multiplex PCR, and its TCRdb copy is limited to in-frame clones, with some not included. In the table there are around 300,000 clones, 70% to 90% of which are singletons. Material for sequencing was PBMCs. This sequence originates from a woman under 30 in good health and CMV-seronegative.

CDR3 protein: CASSGGTSGASYNEQFF. The CDR3 DNA sequence: TGTGCCAGCAGCGGGGGGACTAGCGGGGCCTCCTACAATGAGCAGTTCTTC. The chain has TRBV7-8 and TRBJ2-1; 13 nucleotides align to TRBD2. The V segment lost 5 bases and the J segment 0 bases; nucleotides outside the gene matches: 4. This CDR3 contains 17 residues. Germline V gene lookup returns CDR1 SGHVS and CDR2 FQNEAQ.